This T cell receptor beta chain is from a study of technical replicates of blood from several donors. Only in-frame clones appear in the TCRdb table, and some are missing; sequencing was by immunoSEQ multiplex PCR. Seen here are 70,000 to 80,000 clones, around 93% observed once, and the top ten hold 0.35% to 0.45%. The sample comprised T cells isolated from PBMCs. This receptor was obtained from a human donor in good health.

For the CDR3, the DNA is TGTGCCAGCAGCCCCCGACAGTTCACAGATACGCAGTATTTT. Amino acids: CASSPRQFTDTQYF. This chain joins TRBV11-3 and TRBJ2-3; D may be TRBD1 (5 bases). CDR3 length: 14 residues. Deletions cut 5 bases from V and 2 bases from J, with 11 bases between. Germline CDR1 is SGHNT and CDR2 is YENEEA.